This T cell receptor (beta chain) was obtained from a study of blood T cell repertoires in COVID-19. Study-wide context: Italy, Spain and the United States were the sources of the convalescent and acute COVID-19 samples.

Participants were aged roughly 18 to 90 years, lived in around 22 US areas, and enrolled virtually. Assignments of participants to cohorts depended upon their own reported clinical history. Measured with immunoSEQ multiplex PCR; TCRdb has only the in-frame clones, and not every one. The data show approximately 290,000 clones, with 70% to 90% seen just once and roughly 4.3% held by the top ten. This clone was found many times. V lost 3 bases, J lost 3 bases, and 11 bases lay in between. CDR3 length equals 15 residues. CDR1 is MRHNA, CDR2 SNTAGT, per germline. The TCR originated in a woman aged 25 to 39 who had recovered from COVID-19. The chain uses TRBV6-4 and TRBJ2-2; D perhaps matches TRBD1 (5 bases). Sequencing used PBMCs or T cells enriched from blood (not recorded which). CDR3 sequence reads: CASSEGGRDTGELFF. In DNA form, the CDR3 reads TGTGCCAGCAGTGAAGGTGGCAGGGACACCGGGGAGCTGTTTTTT.